These 6 T cell receptor beta chains came from one sample sequenced in a study of cytomegalovirus exposure and HLA in healthy donors. PCR used 60 Vbeta primers and 13 Jbeta primers. Some clones are missing from TCRdb's copy, which holds only in-frame ones; the method was immunoSEQ multiplex PCR. The sample gives 130,000 to 150,000 clones, more than 75% of which show up once; 2.5% to 3% is in the top ten. The specimen was PBMCs. These receptor sequences come from a female donor in good health and CMV-seronegative.

The DNA for the CDR3 is TGTGCCAGCAGCTTAGCAACAGGAAGTAACACTGAAGCTTTCTTT. Encoded protein: CASSLATGSNTEAFF. This chain links TRBV11-1 with TRBJ1-1; tentatively, D is TRBD1 (5 bases). V lost 0 bases and J 2 bases, leaving 10 bases between the germline ends. Germline lookup yields CDR1 SGHAT and CDR2 FQDESV (reference sequence). The CDR3 length is 15 residues.

The chain has TRBV11-2 and TRBJ2-7, with 15 bases lining up with TRBD2. This CDR3 spans 15 amino acids. The V and J ends lost 0 bases and 13 bases, in that order; junction bases with no gene match: 7. Germline lookup yields CDR1 SGHAT and CDR2 FQNNGV. In DNA form, the CDR3 reads TGTGCCAGCAGCTTAGATGGGACTAGCGGGGGGCCAGGTTACTTC. Translation gives CASSLDGTSGGPGYF. The full variable domain, its missing parts supplied by reference TRBV11-2 and TRBJ2-7, is EAGVAQSPRYKIIEKRQSVAFWCNPISGHATLYWYQQILGQGPKLLIQFQNNGVVDDSQLPKDRFSAERLKGVDSTLKIQPAKLEDSAVYLCASSLDGTSGGPGYFGPGTRLTVT.

The rearrangement links TRBV18 to TRBJ1-6; D is uncertain. The V end was cut by 6 bases, the J end by 2 bases, with 14 bases between. The CDR3 is 16 residues long. Germline CDR1 KGHSH, CDR2 LQKENI. The CDR3 nucleotides are TGTGCCAGCTCGGCAGGCCAGGCAGCCTATAATTCACCCCTCCACTTT. Translating it yields CASSAGQAAYNSPLHF.

The rearrangement links TRBV6-1 to TRBJ2-7, with 8 bases that match TRBD1. The germline gives CDR1 MNHNS, CDR2 SASEGT. This CDR3 region has 14 residues. With V trimmed by 8 bases and J by 6 bases, 12 bases remained unmatched. CDR3 nucleotides: TGTGCCAGCGGAAGGACAGGGCTGGTTCCCGAGCAGTACTTC. It specifies CASGRTGLVPEQYF.

This chain connects TRBV19 to TRBJ2-4; 10 nucleotides align to TRBD1. Trimming removed 4 bases from V and 6 bases from J; junction bases left unmatched: 9. The germline V gene encodes CDR1 LNHDA and CDR2 SQIVND (reference sequence). CDR3 size: 16 residues. This CDR3 is CASSTPTGGVGNIQYF. CDR3 sequence (DNA): TGTGCCAGTAGTACCCCGACAGGGGGCGTCGGAAACATTCAGTACTTC.

The chain employs TRBV5-4 and TRBJ2-7; D is unclear. The CDR3 is made up of 15 amino acids. Trimming pared 0 bases from V and 6 bases from J, leaving 16 bases between. Germline assignment: CDR1 SGHNT and CDR2 YYREEE (reference sequence). Here the CDR3 reads CASSLERFSLSEQYF. Here the CDR3 DNA reads TGTGCCAGCAGCTTGGAGCGCTTCTCCCTCTCCGAGCAGTACTTC.